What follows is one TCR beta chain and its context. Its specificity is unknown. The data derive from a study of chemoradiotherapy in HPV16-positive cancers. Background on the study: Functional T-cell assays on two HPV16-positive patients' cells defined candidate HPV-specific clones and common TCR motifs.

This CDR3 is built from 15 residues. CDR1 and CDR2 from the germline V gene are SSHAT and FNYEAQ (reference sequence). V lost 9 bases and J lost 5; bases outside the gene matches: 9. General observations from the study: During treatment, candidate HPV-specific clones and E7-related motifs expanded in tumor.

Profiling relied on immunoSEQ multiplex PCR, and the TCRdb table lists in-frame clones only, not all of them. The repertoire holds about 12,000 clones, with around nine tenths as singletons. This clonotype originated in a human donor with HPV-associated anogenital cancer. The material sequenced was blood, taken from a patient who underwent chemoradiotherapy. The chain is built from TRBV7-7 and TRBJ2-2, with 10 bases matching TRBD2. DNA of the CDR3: TGTGCCAGTTCTGAAGCGGGGGGGCATACCGGGGAGCTGTTTTTT. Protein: CASSEAGGHTGELFF. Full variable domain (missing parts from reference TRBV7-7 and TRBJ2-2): GAGVSQSPRYKVTKRGQDVTLRCDPISSHATLYWYQQALGQGPEFLTYFNYEAQPDKSGLPSDRFSAERPEGSISTLTIQRTEQRDSAMYRCASSEAGGHTGELFFGEGSRLTVL.